The next 4 T cell receptor beta chains were all read from a single sample in a study of CD4 T cells in relation to SARS-CoV-2 and coronaviruses. Before the COVID-19 pandemic, during about 2010-2018, CD4+ T cells were taken from unexposed donors. Method: immunoSEQ multiplex PCR; TCRdb's copy keeps in-frame clones and lacks some. The table includes 65,000 or so clones, about 87% detected once. Specimen: memory CD4+ T cells from PBMCs. The receptor set was obtained from a human donor in good health.

This sequence joins TRBV7-9 and TRBJ2-3; 14 bases are shared with TRBD2. The CDR3 is 18 amino acids. Germline trimming cut 4 bases from V and 2 bases from J; bases unmatched to any gene: 8. The germline CDR1 and CDR2 sequences are SEHNR and FQNEAQ (reference sequence). This CDR3 reads CASSSVGLAGGLTDTQYF. As DNA, the CDR3 is TGTGCCAGCAGCTCCGTAGGACTAGCGGGGGGACTCACAGATACGCAGTATTTT.

The V gene is TRBV18, the J gene TRBJ1-2, with TRBD1 matching over 7 bases. In germline, CDR1 is KGHSH, CDR2 LQKENI. V lost 4 bases to trimming and J lost 4 bases; unmatched junction nucleotides: 6. The CDR3 is 14 residues long. The CDR3 protein is CASSLAGDSYGYTF. In DNA form, the CDR3 reads TGTGCCAGCTCACTCGCGGGGGACAGCTATGGCTACACCTTC.

A few counts support this clone. V gene TRBV30 combines with J gene TRBJ1-6; 9 bases fit TRBD1. This CDR3 is built from 14 residues. V lost 4 bases and J lost 7; bases outside the gene matches: 5. Germline lookup yields CDR1 GTSNPN and CDR2 SVGIG (reference sequence). For the CDR3, the DNA is TGTGCCTGGAACCCGACAGGGGGAAATTCACCCCTCCACTTT. Protein sequence: CAWNPTGGNSPLHF.

This chain joins TRBV29-1 and TRBJ1-2; weak D call: TRBD1 (6 bases). The germline V and J ends were trimmed by 6 bases and 2 bases, with 10 bases remaining between them. This CDR3 is 12 amino acids long. Germline V gene sequence: CDR1 SQVTM, CDR2 ANQGSEA. CDR3 DNA sequence: TGCAGCGTGGGGGCGGGAAACTATGGCTACACCTTC. Its protein product is CSVGAGNYGYTF.